This T cell receptor (beta chain) was profiled in a study of shared clonotypes between healthy human individuals. In the case of this clone: The antigen is undetermined.

Study-level points and caveats: Rarefaction showed sorted-subset sequencing was incomplete despite large depth.

Generated by immunoSEQ multiplex PCR, the TCRdb table keeps only in-frame clones and is missing some. The sample holds roughly 640,000 clones, 97% seen once. This CDR3 spans 17 amino acids. The junction had 13 bases not matched to a gene; V was cut back by 5 bases and J by 4 bases. CDR1 MNHEY and CDR2 SMNVEV come from the germline V gene (reference sequence). Researchers partitioned CD4+ cells into CD45RA+ naive and CD45RA-negative memory subsets. Source material: naive CD4+ T cells sorted from blood. The subset was: CD45RA+ positively selected. The TCR originated in a woman in her twenties or thirties in good health. The rearrangement links TRBV27 to TRBJ2-3, with TRBD2 identical over 9 bases. CDR3 bases: TGTGCCAGCAGTCCCCCATTAGGTAGCGGGAGAGCAGATACGCAGTATTTT. Protein product: CASSPPLGSGRADTQYF.